This T cell receptor beta chain was documented in a study of identical twins. The donor group consisted entirely of healthy Caucasians. After template switching added a universal primer site, the resulting cDNA carried unique molecular identifiers. Using its own MiXCR run on the 5' RACE reads, TCRdb lists one record per CDR3 protein. In the table there are more than 200,000 distinct CDR3 sequences, around 10% of which are singletons. This clonotype was picked up a small number of times. What it recognizes is unknown. The study, taken as a whole, reports: Twins shared out-of-frame alpha sequences with excess low generation probability. Invariant T cells like MAIT and iNKT could partly confound the zero-insertion analyses.

With 6 bases removed from V and 8 bases from J, the gap between germline ends came to 13 bases. This CDR3 is built from 12 residues. The sequencing sample was made of memory (CD45RO+) T cells sorted from blood. The receptor was isolated from a young woman in good health. The chain employs TRBV12-3 or TRBV12-4 and TRBJ1-2; D is unclear. CDR3 amino acids: CASSHPKRGYTF. For the CDR3, the DNA is TGTGCCAGCAGCCACCCGAAGAGAGGCTACACCTTC.